This T cell receptor (beta chain) was observed in a study of persistence of HIV-infected CD4 T cells (dated by TCRdb to the early 2020s). Some background on the complete study: The study isolated CMV- and HIV-1 Gag-responding CD4+ T cells from ART-treated individuals to examine antigen-driven clonal expansion of HIV-1-infected cells. The median time participants had been on suppressive ART was 8 to 9 years. Peripheral blood samples of up to about 180 mL were collected at multiple time points, except for a couple of participants, who underwent leukapheresis at a single time point. Proviral sequencing was used to assess clonality among infected cells, whereas TCRbeta sequencing gauged the clonality of all cells within each sorted population. Cross-participant TCR cluster analysis included roughly 8 participants for CMV and 6 or 7 participants for Gag. General conclusions and limits of the study: Bulk TCR analyses could not be limited to the rare CMV-responding cells that actually contained HIV-1 proviruses. TCRbeta richness in CMV- and Gag-responding cells was significantly lower than in anti-CD3/anti-CD28-responding cells; CMV-responding cells had higher oligoclonality than CD3/CD28-stimulated and Gag-responding cells. Antigen-responding cells were enriched for degenerate expanded CDR3beta sequences, which suggests convergent selection of CD4+ responses to CMV and Gag. Only a small number of individuals took part in the study, and the range of antigens tested was limited. Within the same sorted populations, how oligoclonal the TCRs were correlated with how oligoclonal the proviruses were.

Comment on this clone: The antigen this receptor binds is unknown. No base quality values were provided; no much bigger clone lies one nucleotide off.

The immunoSEQ hsTCRB assay version 4, run in survey mode, was used to sequence TCRbeta repertoires from genomic DNA. Genomic DNA was diluted to about 10 ng/uL, using up to roughly 1 ug per sample for TCRbeta sequencing. The paper's processing steps were these. TCRbeta data analysis was done in ImmunoSeq Analyzer 3.0, and diversity was calculated on productive nucleotide rearrangements. Using the Immunarch R package, lower-bound TCR diversity was estimated with the improved Chao index and clonality was estimated with the Gini coefficient. Nucleotide rearrangements that differed but encoded the same CDR3beta amino acid sequence were counted as separate clonotypes. Differential abundance analysis found TCRbeta sequences that were significantly enriched in antigen-responding cells compared with anti-CD3/anti-CD28-activated cells. GLIPH2 grouped TCRs by predicted peptide-MHC specificity, both within each participant and across combined participant data sets. This is the immuneACCESS table as TCRdb keeps it, with only in-frame sequences that have V and J called. A part of the clones is gone; compared with another copy, unresolved V genes explain less than half, and the rest is unexplained. The V and J calls and clone size come from that table; D and trimming were worked out from the DNA. In this sample the table shows 50,000 to 65,000 clones, more than 70% of which occur a single time. The top ten constitute around 1.7% of the sample.

CDR1 and CDR2 are read off the germline V gene as MDHEN and SYDVKM. The CDR3 runs 13 amino acids, cysteine and phenylalanine included. Only the CDR3 portion is preserved as DNA: 39 bases, with reading frame beginning at the first base. Trimming costs V 6 bases and J 12 bases, and their ends lie 18 bases apart. The treatment or condition label, read with the paper, signifies: suppressive antiretroviral therapy. A pool of overlapping HIV-1 Gag 15-mer peptides was used at about 1 ug per peptide per mL for cell stimulation. Memory CD4+ T cells that did not respond, being CD40L-negative, CD69-negative and CD45RO-high, were sorted as memory populations depleted of antigen-responding cells. Participants were HIV-1-infected adults who started suppressive ART during chronic infection. For at least 4 years, participants had undetectable plasma HIV-1 RNA, below 50 copies/mL. To be included, a participant needed positive CMV serology and a CD4+ T cell count above 400 cells/uL. Before stimulation, PBMCs were isolated using density centrifugation and then depleted of CD8+ T cells. Stimulation of CD8-depleted PBMCs was carried out for more than 15 hours with anti-CD28/CD49d costimulation, CD40-blocking antibody and enfuvirtide, to prevent new infections. Cell sorting was done on a Beckman Coulter MoFlo Legacy or XDP sorter, and dead cells were excluded with propidium iodide. Genomic DNA was extracted using the QIAamp DNA Mini Kit for samples with more than one million cells and using the Quick-DNA Microprep Kit for all other samples.

Sequencing was performed on CD4+ T cells sorted from PBMCs after approximately 18-hour stimulation, taken from a patient who received antiretroviral therapy. The sample's cell subset or site label is to be understood as: CD40L-CD69- CD45RO-high memory CD4 T cells not responding to Gag peptides. This TCR was recovered from an adult man with HIV who was CMV-seropositive. The V and J genes are TRBV28 and TRBJ2-1; TRBD2 is possibly the D segment (5 matching bases). DNA sequence: TGTGCCAGCAGCACACTAGACTTGCCGGGGCAGTTCTTC. It translates to CASSTLDLPGQFF.